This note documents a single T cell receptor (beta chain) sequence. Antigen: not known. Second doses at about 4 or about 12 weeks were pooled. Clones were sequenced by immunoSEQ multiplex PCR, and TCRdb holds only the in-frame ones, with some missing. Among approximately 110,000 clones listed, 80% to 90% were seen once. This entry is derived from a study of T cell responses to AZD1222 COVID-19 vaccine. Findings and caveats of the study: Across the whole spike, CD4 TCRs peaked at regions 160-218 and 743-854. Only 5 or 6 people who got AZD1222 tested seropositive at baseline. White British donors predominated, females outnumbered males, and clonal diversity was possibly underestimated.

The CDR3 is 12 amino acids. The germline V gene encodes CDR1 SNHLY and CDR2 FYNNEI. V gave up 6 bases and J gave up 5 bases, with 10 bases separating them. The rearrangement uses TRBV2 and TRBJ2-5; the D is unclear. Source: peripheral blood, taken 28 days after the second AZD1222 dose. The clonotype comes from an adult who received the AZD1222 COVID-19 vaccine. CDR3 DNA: TGTGCCAGCAGAAGGGATAGGGAGACCCAGTACTTC. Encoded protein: CASRRDRETQYF.